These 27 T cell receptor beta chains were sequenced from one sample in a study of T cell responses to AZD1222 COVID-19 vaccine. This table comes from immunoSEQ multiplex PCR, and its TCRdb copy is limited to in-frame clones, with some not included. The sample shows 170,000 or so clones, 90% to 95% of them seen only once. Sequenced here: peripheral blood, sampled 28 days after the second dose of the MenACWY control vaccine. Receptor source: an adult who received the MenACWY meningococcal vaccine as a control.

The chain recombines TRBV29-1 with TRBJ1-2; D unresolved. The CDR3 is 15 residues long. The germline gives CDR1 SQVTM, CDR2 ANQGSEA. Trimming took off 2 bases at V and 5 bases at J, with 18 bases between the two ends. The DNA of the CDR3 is TGCAGCGTTGAAATAGCTAGTTTTGGGAAGTATGGCTACACCTTC. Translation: CSVEIASFGKYGYTF.

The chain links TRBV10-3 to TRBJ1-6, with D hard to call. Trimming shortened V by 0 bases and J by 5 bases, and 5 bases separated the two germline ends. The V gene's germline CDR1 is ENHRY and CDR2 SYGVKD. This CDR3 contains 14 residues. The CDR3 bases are TGTGCCATCAGTGAGTCAGGCGATAATTCACCCCTCCACTTT. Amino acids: CAISESGDNSPLHF.

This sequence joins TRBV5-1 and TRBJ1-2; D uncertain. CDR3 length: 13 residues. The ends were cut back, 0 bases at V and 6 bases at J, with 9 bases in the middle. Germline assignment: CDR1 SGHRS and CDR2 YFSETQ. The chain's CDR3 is CASSLEAANGYTF. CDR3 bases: TGCGCCAGCAGCTTGGAGGCAGCAAATGGCTACACCTTC.

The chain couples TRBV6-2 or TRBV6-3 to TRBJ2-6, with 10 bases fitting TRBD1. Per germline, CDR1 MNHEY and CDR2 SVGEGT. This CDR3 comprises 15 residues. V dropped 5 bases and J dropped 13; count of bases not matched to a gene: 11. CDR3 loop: CASSPPGQGLWVLTF. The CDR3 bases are TGTGCCAGCAGTCCACCGGGACAGGGGTTGTGGGTCCTGACTTTC.

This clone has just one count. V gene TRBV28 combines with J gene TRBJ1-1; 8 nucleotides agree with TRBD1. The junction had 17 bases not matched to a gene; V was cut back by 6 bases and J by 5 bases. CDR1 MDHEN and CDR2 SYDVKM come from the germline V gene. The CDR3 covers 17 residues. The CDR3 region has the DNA TGTGCCAGCAGAATCAATGGACAGGGCGTAAGTGTAACTGAAGCTTTCTTT. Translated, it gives CASRINGQGVSVTEAFF.

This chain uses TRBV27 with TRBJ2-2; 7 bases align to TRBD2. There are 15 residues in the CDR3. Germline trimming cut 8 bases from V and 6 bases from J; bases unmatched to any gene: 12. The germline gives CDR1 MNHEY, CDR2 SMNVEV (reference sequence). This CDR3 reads CASAQRQSGAGELFF. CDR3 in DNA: TGTGCCAGCGCCCAACGTCAAAGCGGGGCCGGGGAGCTGTTTTTT.

The CDR3 loop reads CASRRDTGELFF. The CDR3 region has the DNA TGTGCCAGCAGAAGGGATACCGGGGAGCTGTTTTTT. The chain employs TRBV12-3 or TRBV12-4 and TRBJ2-2; D is ambiguous. CDR3 size: 12 residues. Between the trimmed V and J ends, which lost 6 bases and 5 bases, there was a span of 7 bases.

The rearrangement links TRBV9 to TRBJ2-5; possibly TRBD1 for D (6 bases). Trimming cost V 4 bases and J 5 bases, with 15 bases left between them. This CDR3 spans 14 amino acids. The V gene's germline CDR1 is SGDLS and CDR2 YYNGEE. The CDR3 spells CASSPRGSGETQYF. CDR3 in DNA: TGTGCCAGCAGCCCAAGGGGGTCAGGGGAGACCCAGTACTTC.

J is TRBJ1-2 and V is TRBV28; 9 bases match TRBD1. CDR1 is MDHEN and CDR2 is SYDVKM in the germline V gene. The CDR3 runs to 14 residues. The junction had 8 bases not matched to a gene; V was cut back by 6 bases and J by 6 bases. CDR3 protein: CASRLSGTGHGYTF. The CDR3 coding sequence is TGTGCCAGCAGGCTATCCGGGACAGGGCATGGCTACACCTTC.

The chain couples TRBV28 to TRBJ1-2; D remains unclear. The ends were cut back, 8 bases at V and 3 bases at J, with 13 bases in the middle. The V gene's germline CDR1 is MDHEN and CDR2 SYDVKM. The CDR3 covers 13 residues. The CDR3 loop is CASSVKRDYGYTF. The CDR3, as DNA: TGTGCCAGCTCTGTGAAGCGGGACTATGGCTACACCTTC.

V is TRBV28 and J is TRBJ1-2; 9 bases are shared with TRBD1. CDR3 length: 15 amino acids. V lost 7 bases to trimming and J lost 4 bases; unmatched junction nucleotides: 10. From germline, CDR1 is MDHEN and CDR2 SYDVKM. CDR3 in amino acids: CASIAPDRGVYGYTF. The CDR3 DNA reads TGTGCCAGCATTGCCCCGGACAGGGGAGTCTATGGCTACACCTTC.

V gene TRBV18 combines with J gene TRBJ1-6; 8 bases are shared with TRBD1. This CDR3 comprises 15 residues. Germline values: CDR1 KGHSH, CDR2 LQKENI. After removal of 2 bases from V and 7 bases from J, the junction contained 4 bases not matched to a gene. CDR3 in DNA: TGTGCCAGCTCACCATCGAACAGGGGGAATTCACCCCTCCACTTT. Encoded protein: CASSPSNRGNSPLHF.

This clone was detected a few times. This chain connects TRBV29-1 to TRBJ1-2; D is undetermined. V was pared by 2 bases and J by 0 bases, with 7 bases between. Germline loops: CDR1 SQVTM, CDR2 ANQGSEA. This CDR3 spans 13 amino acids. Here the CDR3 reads CSVERVSNYGYTF. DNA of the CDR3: TGCAGCGTTGAACGGGTTTCTAACTATGGCTACACCTTC.

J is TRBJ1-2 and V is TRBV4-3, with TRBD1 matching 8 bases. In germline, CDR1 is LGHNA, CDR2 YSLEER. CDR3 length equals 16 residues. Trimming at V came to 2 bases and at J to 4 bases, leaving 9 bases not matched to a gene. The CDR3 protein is CASSQHGQGASYGYTF. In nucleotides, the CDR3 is TGCGCCAGCAGCCAACACGGGCAGGGGGCGAGCTATGGCTACACCTTC.

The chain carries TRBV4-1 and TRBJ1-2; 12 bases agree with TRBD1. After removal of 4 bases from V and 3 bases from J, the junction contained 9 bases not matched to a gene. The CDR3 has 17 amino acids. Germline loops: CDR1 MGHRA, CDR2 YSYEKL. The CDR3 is CASSLTGTGGADYGYTF. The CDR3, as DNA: TGCGCCAGCAGCCTCACCGGGACAGGGGGCGCAGACTATGGCTACACCTTC.

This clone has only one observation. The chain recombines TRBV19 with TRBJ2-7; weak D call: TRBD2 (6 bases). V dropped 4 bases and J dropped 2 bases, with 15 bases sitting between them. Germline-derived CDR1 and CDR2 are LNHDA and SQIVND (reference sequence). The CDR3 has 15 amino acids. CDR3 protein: CASSNPGVPAYEQYF. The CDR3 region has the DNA TGTGCCAGTAGTAATCCGGGGGTGCCAGCCTACGAGCAGTACTTC.

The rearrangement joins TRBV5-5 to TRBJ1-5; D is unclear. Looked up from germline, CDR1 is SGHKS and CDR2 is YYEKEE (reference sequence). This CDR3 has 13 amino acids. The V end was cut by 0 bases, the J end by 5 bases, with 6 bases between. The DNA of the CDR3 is TGTGCCAGCAGCTTGGCAGAGGATCAGCCCCAGCATTTT. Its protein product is CASSLAEDQPQHF. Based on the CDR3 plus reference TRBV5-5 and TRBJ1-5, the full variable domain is DAGVTQSPTHLIKTRGQQVTLRCSPISGHKSVSWYQQVLGQGPQFIFQYYEKEERGRGNFPDRFSARQFPNYSSELNVNALLLGDSALYLCASSLAEDQPQHFGDGTRLSIL.

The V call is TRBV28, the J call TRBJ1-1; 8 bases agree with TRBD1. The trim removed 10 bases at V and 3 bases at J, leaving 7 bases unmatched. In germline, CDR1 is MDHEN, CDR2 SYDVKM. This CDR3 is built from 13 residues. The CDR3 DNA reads TGTGCCACCTCAGGGGGCGCATACACTGAAGCTTTCTTT. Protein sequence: CATSGGAYTEAFF.

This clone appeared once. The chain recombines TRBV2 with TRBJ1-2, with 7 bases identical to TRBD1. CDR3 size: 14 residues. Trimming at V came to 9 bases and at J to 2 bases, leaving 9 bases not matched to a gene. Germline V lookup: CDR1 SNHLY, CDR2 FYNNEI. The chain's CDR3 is CASIRDRENYGYTF. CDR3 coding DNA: TGTGCCAGTATTCGGGACAGAGAAAACTATGGCTACACCTTC.

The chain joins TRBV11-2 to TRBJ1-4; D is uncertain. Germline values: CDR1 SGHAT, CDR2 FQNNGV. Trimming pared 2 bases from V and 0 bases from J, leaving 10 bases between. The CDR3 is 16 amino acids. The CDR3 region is CASSLSMFPTNEKLFF. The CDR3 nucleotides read TGTGCCAGCAGCTTATCAATGTTCCCAACTAATGAAAAACTGTTTTTT.

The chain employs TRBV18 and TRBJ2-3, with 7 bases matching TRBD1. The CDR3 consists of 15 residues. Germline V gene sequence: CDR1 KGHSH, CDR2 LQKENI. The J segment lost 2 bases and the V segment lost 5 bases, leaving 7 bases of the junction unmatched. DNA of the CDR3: TGTGCCAGCTCAAGGACAGGTGGGAACACAGATACGCAGTATTTT. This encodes CASSRTGGNTDTQYF. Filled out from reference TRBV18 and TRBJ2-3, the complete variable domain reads NAGVMQNPRHLVRRRGQEARLRCSPMKGHSHVYWYRQLPEEGLKFMVYLQKENIIDESGMPKERFSAEFPKEGPSILRIQQVVRGDSAAYFCASSRTGGNTDTQYFGPGTRLTVL.

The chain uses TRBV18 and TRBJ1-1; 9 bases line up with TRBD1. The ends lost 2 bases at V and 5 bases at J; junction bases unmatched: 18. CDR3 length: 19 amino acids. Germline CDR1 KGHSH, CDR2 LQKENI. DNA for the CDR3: TGTGCCAGCTCACCAACTCAAACAGGGGGCGCCAACCGGGGTACTGAAGCTTTCTTT. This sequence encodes CASSPTQTGGANRGTEAFF.

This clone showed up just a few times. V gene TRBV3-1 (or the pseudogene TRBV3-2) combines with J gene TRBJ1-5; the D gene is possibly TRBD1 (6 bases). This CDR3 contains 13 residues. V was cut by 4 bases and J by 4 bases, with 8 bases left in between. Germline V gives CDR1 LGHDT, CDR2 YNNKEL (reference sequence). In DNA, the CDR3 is TGTGCCAGCAGCCGCAGGGGTAATCAGCCCCAGCATTTT. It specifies CASSRRGNQPQHF.

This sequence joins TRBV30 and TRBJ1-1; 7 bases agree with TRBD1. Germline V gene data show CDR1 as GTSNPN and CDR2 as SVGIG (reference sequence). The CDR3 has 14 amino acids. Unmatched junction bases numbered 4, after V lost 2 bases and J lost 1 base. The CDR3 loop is CAWSSGTANTEAFF. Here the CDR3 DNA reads TGTGCCTGGAGTTCCGGGACAGCGAACACTGAAGCTTTCTTT.

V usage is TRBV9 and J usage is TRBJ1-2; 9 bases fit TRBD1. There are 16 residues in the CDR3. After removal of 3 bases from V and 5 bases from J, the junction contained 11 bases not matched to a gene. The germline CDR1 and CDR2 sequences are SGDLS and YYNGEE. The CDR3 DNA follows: TGTGCCAGCAGCGCCGACCCCGGGACAGGGTTGTATGGCTACACCTTC. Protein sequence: CASSADPGTGLYGYTF.

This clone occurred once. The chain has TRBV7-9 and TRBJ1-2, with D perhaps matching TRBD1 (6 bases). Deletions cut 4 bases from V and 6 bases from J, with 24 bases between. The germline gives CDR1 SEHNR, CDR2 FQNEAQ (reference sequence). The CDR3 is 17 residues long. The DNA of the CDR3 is TGTGCCAGCAGCTCCCCCTACGAGCAGGGGAGGGCCGATGGCTACACCTTC. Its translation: CASSSPYEQGRADGYTF.

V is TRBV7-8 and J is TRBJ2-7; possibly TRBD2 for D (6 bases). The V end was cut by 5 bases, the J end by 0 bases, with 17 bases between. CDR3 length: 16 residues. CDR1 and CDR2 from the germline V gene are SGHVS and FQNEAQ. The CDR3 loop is CASSPPSVYSSYEQYF. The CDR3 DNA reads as TGTGCCAGCAGCCCCCCTAGCGTCTATAGCTCCTACGAGCAGTACTTC.